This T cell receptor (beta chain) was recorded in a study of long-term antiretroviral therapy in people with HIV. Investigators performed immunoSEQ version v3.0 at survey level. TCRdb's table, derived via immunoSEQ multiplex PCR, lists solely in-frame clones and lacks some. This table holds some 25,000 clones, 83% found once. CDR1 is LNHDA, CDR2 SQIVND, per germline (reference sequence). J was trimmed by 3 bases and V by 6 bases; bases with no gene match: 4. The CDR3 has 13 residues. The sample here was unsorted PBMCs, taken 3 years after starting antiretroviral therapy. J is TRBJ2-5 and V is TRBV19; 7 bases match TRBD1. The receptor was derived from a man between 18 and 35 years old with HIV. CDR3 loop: CASRSRGKETQYF. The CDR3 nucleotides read TGTGCCAGTAGGAGCAGGGGGAAAGAGACCCAGTACTTC.